This TCR beta chain originates from a study of cytomegalovirus exposure and HLA in healthy donors. From germline, CDR1 is SGDLS and CDR2 YYNGEE. V lost 0 bases and J lost 6, with 12 bases in between. The CDR3 spans 14 residues. Only in-frame clones appear in the TCRdb table, and some are missing; sequencing was by immunoSEQ multiplex PCR. This sample has approximately 65,000 clones; over 90% occur once, and the top ten carry more than 3.5%. About this clone itself: Its antigen is not known.

It was the approximately 130-subject validation cohort, separate from the approximately 670-subject first cohort, to which the donors belonged. Study-level findings and limits: Later, an analysis found that TCR clusters from the first cohort tended to co-occur in the 120 validation repertoires.

Sequencing was performed on PBMCs. This TCR derives from a woman aged 18 to 35 in good health and CMV-seropositive. V gene TRBV9 combines with J gene TRBJ1-2, with a possible D match to TRBD1 (5 bases). The CDR3 reads CASSVGGGTDGYTF. CDR3 sequence (DNA): TGTGCCAGCAGCGTAGGGGGGGGAACCGATGGCTACACCTTC.